This is a list of T cell receptor beta chains from one sample in a study of OX40 agonist ivuxolimab in advanced cancers. Generated by immunoSEQ multiplex PCR, the TCRdb table keeps only in-frame clones and is missing some. The sample records tens of thousands of clones, about four fifths being singletons. Specimen: CD4+ or CD8+ T cells sorted from blood, collected in a trial of the OX40 agonist ivuxolimab. The source of these receptors is an adult with an advanced solid tumor such as melanoma, head and neck, liver or kidney cancer. Both conserved end residues are part of each CDR3. Each record gives: V gene, clone size, J gene, D gene, CDR3 protein, CDR3 DNA. The D gene is left open where the match is weak. Size is omitted from some rows. Given values are once, few, many or a class for expanded clones.

>TRBV28|once|TRBJ2-3|NA
CASSFPGKTDTQYF
TGTGCCAGCAGTTTCCCAGGGAAGACAGATACGCAGTATTTT
>TRBV7-6|NA|TRBJ2-7|NA
CASSSVAGEQYF
TGTGCCAGCAGCTCGGTGGCCGGTGAGCAGTACTTC
>TRBV6-1|NA|TRBJ2-7|NA
CASSEARGYEQYF
TGTGCCAGCAGTGAAGCCCGTGGCTACGAGCAGTACTTC
>TRBV27|NA|TRBJ1-2|NA
CAKRVIGGRDGYTF
TGTGCCAAGAGGGTCATTGGGGGACGGGATGGCTACACCTTC
>TRBV7-2|NA|TRBJ1-2|NA
CASSLNGAGYTF
TGTGCCAGCAGCTTAAACGGGGCCGGCTACACCTTC
>TRBV18|NA|TRBJ1-5|NA
CASSPTENQPQHF
TGTGCCAGCTCGCCCACGGAGAATCAGCCCCAGCATTTT
>TRBV5-1|once|TRBJ2-7|TRBD1
CASSSSTGTAAYEQYF
TGCGCCAGCAGCAGCAGCACCGGGACAGCGGCCTACGAGCAGTACTTC
>TRBV4-3|NA|TRBJ2-7|NA
CASSPTGDSSYEQYF
TGCGCCAGCAGCCCTACTGGTGACAGCTCCTACGAGCAGTACTTC
>TRBV28|NA|TRBJ2-6|NA
CASSSGSSGANVLTF
TGTGCCAGCAGTTCAGGGTCCTCTGGGGCCAACGTCCTGACTTTC
>TRBV5-1|NA|TRBJ2-3|NA
CASSLGPTDTQYF
TGCGCCAGCAGCTTGGGACCCACAGATACGCAGTATTTT
>TRBV6-1|NA|TRBJ2-1|TRBD2
CASSESPWRAGGLENEQFF
TGTGCCAGCAGTGAAAGCCCTTGGAGAGCGGGGGGGCTGGAGAATGAGCAGTTCTTC
>TRBV30|NA|TRBJ2-3|NA
CAWTTSSDTQYF
TGTGCCTGGACCACCAGCTCAGATACGCAGTATTTT
>TRBV6-5|NA|TRBJ2-2|TRBD2
CASRRTSRTGELFF
TGTGCCAGCCGACGGACTAGCCGAACGGGGGAGCTGTTTTTT
>TRBV7-2|few|TRBJ2-3|TRBD2
CASSLVLAGGLDTDTQYF
TGTGCCAGCAGCTTAGTACTAGCGGGAGGGCTTGACACAGATACGCAGTATTTT
>TRBV6-6|NA|TRBJ2-1|TRBD2
CASSYIAGNEQFF
TGTGCCAGCAGTTACATAGCGGGTAATGAGCAGTTCTTC
>TRBV6-6|once|TRBJ1-2|NA
CASSSFSTDLSGYTF
TGTGCCAGCAGTTCCTTCTCGACAGACCTTAGTGGCTACACCTTC
>TRBV7-6|NA|TRBJ2-7|TRBD1
CASSPLVGGQGAVEQYF
TGTGCCAGCAGCCCCCTAGTAGGGGGACAGGGGGCGGTCGAGCAGTACTTC
>TRBV9|NA|TRBJ2-5|NA
CASSFAGQGIETQYF
TGTGCCAGCAGCTTCGCGGGGCAGGGGATCGAGACCCAGTACTTC
>TRBV6-6|NA|TRBJ1-2|TRBD1
CASSYSGQGAAGYTF
TGTGCCAGCAGTTACTCGGGACAGGGGGCAGCTGGCTACACCTTC
>TRBV5-5|NA|TRBJ2-5|NA
CASSLGSGSAETQYF
TGTGCCAGCAGCTTGGGCAGTGGGTCCGCAGAGACCCAGTACTTC
>TRBV7-6|NA|TRBJ1-1|NA
CASSLSENTEAFF
TGTGCCAGCAGCTTATCCGAGAACACTGAAGCTTTCTTT
>TRBV29-1|once|TRBJ2-2|NA
CSVEGYGGELFF
TGCAGCGTTGAGGGATATGGCGGGGAGCTGTTTTTT
>TRBV7-2|once|TRBJ2-7|NA
CASSLGDFYEQYF
TGTGCCAGCAGCTTAGGGGACTTCTACGAGCAGTACTTC
>TRBV27|NA|TRBJ2-7|TRBD1
CASSYSGQLVEQYF
TGTGCCAGCAGTTACTCGGGACAGCTCGTCGAGCAGTACTTC
>TRBV11-3|few|TRBJ2-1|TRBD2
CASSFRAGLGYNEQFF
TGTGCCAGCAGCTTCAGAGCGGGGCTGGGGTACAATGAGCAGTTCTTC
>TRBV9|NA|TRBJ2-3|TRBD2
CASSVVTSGITDTQYF
TGTGCCAGCAGCGTAGTGACTAGCGGGATAACAGATACGCAGTATTTT
>TRBV19|NA|TRBJ2-7|TRBD1
CASSILQGNEQYF
TGTGCCAGTAGTATCCTACAGGGGAACGAGCAGTACTTC
>TRBV2|NA|TRBJ2-5|NA
CASQRLKETQYF
TGTGCCAGCCAAAGACTTAAAGAGACCCAGTACTTC